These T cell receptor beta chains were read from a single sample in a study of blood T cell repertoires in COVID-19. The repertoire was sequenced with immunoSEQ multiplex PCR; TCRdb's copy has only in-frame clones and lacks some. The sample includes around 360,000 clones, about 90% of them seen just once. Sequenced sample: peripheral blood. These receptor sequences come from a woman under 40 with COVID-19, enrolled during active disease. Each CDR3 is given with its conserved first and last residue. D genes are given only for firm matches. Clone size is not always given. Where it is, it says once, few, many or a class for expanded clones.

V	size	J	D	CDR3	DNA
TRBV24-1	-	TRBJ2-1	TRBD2	CATSRAGGPSNEQFF	TGTGCCACCAGTCGAGCGGGAGGGCCAAGCAATGAGCAGTTCTTC
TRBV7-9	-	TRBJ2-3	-	CASSLGQSGTDTQYF	TGTGCCAGCAGCCTCGGACAATCTGGTACGGATACGCAGTATTTT
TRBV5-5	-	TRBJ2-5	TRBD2	CASSSQPGLADQETQYF	TGTGCCAGCAGCTCCCAACCGGGACTAGCGGATCAAGAGACCCAGTACTTC
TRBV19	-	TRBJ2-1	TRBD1	CASSTGTGENNEQFF	TGTGCCAGTAGTACCGGGACAGGGGAAAACAATGAGCAGTTCTTC
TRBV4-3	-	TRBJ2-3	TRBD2	CASSQGLAGGPTDTQYF	TGCGCCAGCAGCCAAGGGTTGGCGGGAGGGCCGACAGATACGCAGTATTTT
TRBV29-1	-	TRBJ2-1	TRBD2	CSVQRAGVEQFF	TGCAGCGTTCAAAGAGCGGGAGTTGAGCAGTTCTTC
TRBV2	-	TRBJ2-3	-	CASLDRTDTQYF	TGTGCCAGCCTGGACAGAACAGATACGCAGTATTTT
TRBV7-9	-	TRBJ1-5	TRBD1	CASSYGQGRWNQPQHF	TGTGCCAGCAGCTACGGACAGGGGCGGTGGAATCAGCCCCAGCATTTT
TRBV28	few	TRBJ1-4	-	CASSSPPRVEKLFF	TGTGCCAGCAGTTCCCCCCCCAGGGTTGAAAAACTGTTTTTT
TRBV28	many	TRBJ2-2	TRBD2	CASSSGTRGTSGISGELFF	TGTGCCAGCAGTTCGGGGACACGAGGGACTAGCGGGATATCCGGGGAGCTGTTTTTT
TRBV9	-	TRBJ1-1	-	CASSVVQGIEAFF	TGTGCCAGCAGCGTAGTACAGGGAATTGAAGCTTTCTTT
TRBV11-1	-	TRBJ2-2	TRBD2	CASSWGLADTGELFF	TGTGCCAGCAGCTGGGGACTAGCGGACACCGGGGAGCTGTTTTTT
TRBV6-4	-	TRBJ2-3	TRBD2	CASSLAGSTDTQYF	TGTGCCAGCAGTCTAGCGGGAAGCACAGATACGCAGTATTTT
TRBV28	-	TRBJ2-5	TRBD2	CASSSGDPSSGIQETQYF	TGTGCCAGCAGTTCGGGGGATCCCTCTAGCGGGATCCAAGAGACCCAGTACTTC
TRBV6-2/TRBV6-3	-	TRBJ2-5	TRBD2	CASSYGGLAGVGETQYF	TGTGCCAGCAGTTACGGCGGTCTAGCGGGAGTAGGAGAGACCCAGTACTTC
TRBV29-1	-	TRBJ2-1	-	CSVEDPGSYNEQFF	TGCAGCGTTGAAGATCCGGGATCCTACAATGAGCAGTTCTTC
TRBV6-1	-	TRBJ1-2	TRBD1	CASSERRGGIKGYTF	TGTGCCAGCAGTGAGCGCCGAGGGGGCATAAAAGGCTACACCTTC